The 7 T cell receptor beta chains below come from one sample, sequenced in a study of post-analysis software for immune sequencing data. Included in the TCR beta cDNA libraries were unique molecular identifiers. One entry per CDR3 protein, called by TCRdb with MiXCR from the PCR reads. Of about 820,000 distinct CDR3 sequences in the sample, about 53% are singletons; the top ten hold 4.6%. Broader study findings: Compared with controls, patients had more of about 5 TRBV segments, including TRBV5-6, TRBV5-1 and TRBV20-1.

These receptors' antigens are unknown. What was sequenced was blood. These receptors were obtained from a girl between 5 and 17 years old with multiple sclerosis.

The chain links TRBV29-1 to TRBJ2-3; D might be TRBD2 (5 bases). The CDR3 loop spans 14 amino acids. Germline loops: CDR1 SQVTM, CDR2 ANQGSEA. Trimming pared 3 bases from V and 2 bases from J, leaving 12 bases between. CDR3 residues: CSVDASRITDTQYF. For the CDR3, the DNA is TGCAGCGTTGATGCTAGCAGGATCACAGATACGCAGTATTTT.

The chain uses TRBV15 and TRBJ1-1; D may be TRBD1 (5 bases). There are 14 residues in the CDR3. Germline-derived CDR1 and CDR2 are LNHNV and YYDKDF (reference sequence). Trimming took 4 bases from V and 1 from J, leaving 10 bases between them. In DNA, the CDR3 is TGTGCCACCAGCACACGAAGGGGGAACACTGAAGCTTTCTTT. Protein product: CATSTRRGNTEAFF.

This chain connects TRBV5-6 to TRBJ2-3, with D maybe TRBD2 (6 bases). CDR3 length: 16 residues. Trimming took 0 bases from V and 5 from J, leaving 16 bases between them. Per the germline V gene, CDR1 is SGHDT and CDR2 is YYEEEE. The CDR3 sequence: CASSLEHGSWIDTQYF. CDR3 in DNA: TGTGCCAGCAGCTTGGAGCACGGGAGTTGGATAGATACGCAGTATTTT.

The chain combines TRBV6-9 with TRBJ2-7, with D unclear. V was pared by 5 bases and J by 0 bases, with 14 bases between. The CDR3 is 15 amino acids. CDR1 is MNHGY, CDR2 SVAAGI, per germline. CDR3 in amino acids: CASSNRTADSYEQYF. The CDR3 coding sequence is TGTGCCAGCAGTAATCGGACGGCAGACTCCTACGAGCAGTACTTC.

This rearrangement joins TRBV24-1 to TRBJ2-1, with 11 bases lining up with TRBD2. The germline gives CDR1 KGHDR, CDR2 SFDVKD. The CDR3 totals 15 residues. The ends lost 5 bases at V and 6 bases at J; junction bases unmatched: 5. This CDR3 reads CATSGSGTSGNEQFF. The CDR3 DNA sequence: TGTGCCACCAGTGGATCCGGGACTAGCGGCAATGAGCAGTTCTTC.

This clonotype was observed at least ten times. This rearrangement joins TRBV12-3 or TRBV12-4 to TRBJ2-5; tentatively, D is TRBD1 (6 bases). The CDR3 spans 14 residues. V was trimmed by 3 bases and J by 3 bases, leaving 11 bases between them. For the CDR3, the DNA is TGTGCCAGCAGTTTCAGGGGAGCGGAAGAGACCCAGTACTTC. It specifies CASSFRGAEETQYF.

A note on this clonotype: One junction end does not reproduce the germline sequence, and a read error may be involved. The chain carries TRBV29-1 and TRBJ2-4, with 9 bases that match TRBD1. CDR3 length: 14 residues. Per the germline V gene, CDR1 is SQVTM and CDR2 is ANQGSEA. For the CDR3, the DNA is TGCAGCGTTGAACTGGGACAGGGAAAAAACATTCAGCACTTC. This encodes CSVELGQGKNIQHF.